The clone carrying this T cell receptor (beta chain) showed up many times. Its antigen is as yet unknown. The sample comes from a study of CD8 T cells in ankylosing spondylitis. Overall study findings and caveats: Typical of ankylosing spondylitis blood, it appeared, was a TCR beta motif of several highly homologous variants. Peripheral blood samples showed relatively rare disease-linked clones, and these clones were CD8+.

TCRdb re-called the 5' RACE reads with MiXCR, one entry per CDR3 protein. The sample carries 390,000 or so distinct CDR3 sequences, about a fifth recorded once. Trimming stripped 3 bases from V and 3 bases from J, with 15 bases between. This CDR3 spans 15 amino acids. Germline values: CDR1 SQVTM, CDR2 ANQGSEA. This chain uses TRBV29-1 with TRBJ1-3, with no clear D. Sample: blood, either unsorted or a sorted T cell fraction (not recorded which). The sequence came from a male donor with ankylosing spondylitis. The CDR3, as DNA: TGCAGCGTTGATATGGAATCTGGGGTTGGAAACACCATATATTTT. Residues: CSVDMESGVGNTIYF.